The 18 T cell receptor beta chains below all came from one sample that was sequenced in a study of T and B cells in COVID-19 patients. TRB rearrangements were amplified by multiplex PCR with BIOMED2 TRB-A/B primers. MiXCR, applied by TCRdb to the multiplex PCR reads, yields one record per CDR3 protein. The sample records approximately 17,000 distinct CDR3 sequences, 25% to 35% being singletons. From blood, about 240-550 ng of genomic DNA served as TRB template. The specimen was blood. The receptors originated from a human donor who had recovered from COVID-19.

Many counts were recorded for this clonotype. The chain has TRBV6-5 and TRBJ1-2; tentatively, D is TRBD1 (5 bases). Trimming took off 5 bases at V and 5 bases at J, with 9 bases between the two ends. Germline V lookup: CDR1 MNHEY, CDR2 SVGAGI. This CDR3 is built from 12 residues. The CDR3 region is CASSRTPYGYTF. Here the CDR3 DNA reads TGTGCCAGCAGTCGGACACCTTATGGCTACACCTTC.

This clonotype was seen a few times. This chain uses TRBV24-1 with TRBJ1-1; 7 nucleotides align to TRBD1. Unmatched junction bases numbered 4, after V lost 9 bases and J lost 1 base. Looked up from germline, CDR1 is KGHDR and CDR2 is SFDVKD. The CDR3 has 13 amino acids. CDR3 protein: CATSRTGNTEAFF. In DNA form, the CDR3 reads TGTGCCACCTCGAGGACAGGGAACACTGAAGCTTTCTTT.

This clonotype is deemed medium-sized. The chain is built from TRBV19 and TRBJ2-5, with a possible D match to TRBD1 (5 bases). This CDR3 has 14 amino acids. Germline loops: CDR1 LNHDA, CDR2 SQIVND (reference sequence). With 5 bases removed from V and 2 bases from J, the gap between germline ends came to 12 bases. The CDR3 DNA reads TGTGCCAGTAGTGTGGCAGGGCTACAAGAGACCCAGTACTTC. The encoded protein is CASSVAGLQETQYF. The complete variable domain, with remaining parts taken from reference TRBV19 and TRBJ2-5, reads DGGITQSPKYLFRKEGQNVTLSCEQNLNHDAMYWYRQDPGQGLRLIYYSQIVNDFQKGDIAEGYSVSREKKESFPLTVTSAQKNPTAFYLCASSVAGLQETQYFGPGTRLLVL.

The chain employs TRBV14 and TRBJ1-4; perhaps TRBD1 as D (5 bases). The germline V and J ends were trimmed by 0 bases and 4 bases, with 12 bases remaining between them. Per the germline V gene, CDR1 is SGHDN and CDR2 is FVKESK. This CDR3 contains 16 residues. CDR3 in DNA: TGTGCCAGCAGCCAAGAGCGAGGGGTTATTAATGAAAAACTGTTTTTT. It encodes CASSQERGVINEKLFF.

V gene TRBV5-6 combines with J gene TRBJ1-2; 8 nucleotides line up with TRBD1. The germline gives CDR1 SGHDT, CDR2 YYEEEE. The CDR3 is 16 amino acids. V shed 4 bases and J 8 bases; nucleotides not matched to a gene: 16. The CDR3 protein is CASSPPLLTGGKGYTF. The CDR3 DNA reads as TGTGCCAGCAGCCCTCCCCTCCTAACAGGGGGAAAGGGCTACACCTTC.

This chain connects TRBV12-3 or TRBV12-4 to TRBJ2-1; D is unclear. V gave up 4 bases and J gave up 9 bases, with 13 bases separating them. CDR3 length: 13 amino acids. CDR3 loop: CASSYTRDGEQFF. As DNA, the CDR3 is TGTGCCAGCAGTTATACAAGGGATGGTGAGCAGTTCTTC.

By share, this clonotype counts as medium-sized (0.01 to 0.1%). This rearrangement joins TRBV19 to TRBJ2-5, with 8 bases fitting TRBD2. Trimming removed 6 bases from V and 3 bases from J; junction bases left unmatched: 9. The CDR3 totals 15 residues. CDR1 is LNHDA, CDR2 SQIVND, per germline (reference sequence). The CDR3 here is CASRPPAGGKETQYF. CDR3 nucleotides: TGTGCCAGTAGACCTCCGGCGGGGGGAAAAGAGACCCAGTACTTC.

The chain uses TRBV7-2 and TRBJ1-2; possibly TRBD1 for D (5 bases). V was cut by 3 bases and J by 4 bases, with 9 bases left in between. The CDR3 contains 13 residues. From germline, CDR1 is SGHTA and CDR2 FQGNSA. CDR3 region: CASSFQGSYGYTF. CDR3 sequence (DNA): TGTGCCAGCAGCTTTCAGGGAAGCTATGGCTACACCTTC.

This clonotype appeared a few times. The chain joins TRBV5-1 to TRBJ2-7; TRBD1 matches 9 bases. The germline CDR1 and CDR2 sequences are SGHRS and YFSETQ. The V and J ends lost 2 bases and 5 bases, in that order; junction bases with no gene match: 5. The CDR3 totals 14 residues. Written as DNA, the CDR3 is TGCGCCAGCAGCTTCAGGACAGGGGTCAACGAGCAGTACTTC. It codes for CASSFRTGVNEQYF.

CDR3 loop: CSAFSSGGLDYNEQFF. The CDR3 DNA sequence: TGCAGTGCTTTTTCTAGCGGGGGGCTCGATTACAATGAGCAGTTCTTC. The chain employs TRBV20-1 and TRBJ2-1; TRBD2 matches 11 bases. Germline CDR1 and CDR2: DFQATT and SNEGSKA (reference sequence). Unmatched junction bases numbered 10, after V lost 5 bases and J lost 4 bases. The CDR3 has 16 amino acids.

Ten or more counts support this clonotype. This chain connects TRBV6-5 to TRBJ2-7, with D possibly TRBD1 on 5 matching bases. V was trimmed by 2 bases and J by 6 bases, leaving 11 bases between them. This CDR3 is 13 amino acids long. The germline V gene encodes CDR1 MNHEY and CDR2 SVGAGI. The CDR3 DNA reads as TGTGCCAGCAGTTACGACAGAGCCGGCGAGCAGTACTTC. Its translation: CASSYDRAGEQYF.

This clonotype was observed many times. The chain carries TRBV7-6 and TRBJ2-1, with 11 bases identical to TRBD2. The CDR3 is made up of 17 amino acids. The V gene end was trimmed by 4 bases and the J gene end by 4 bases; junction bases not matched to a gene: 9. CDR1 is SGHVS and CDR2 is FNYEAQ in the germline V gene. CDR3 sequence reads: CASSSRLAGRKYNEQFF. In DNA, the CDR3 is TGTGCCAGCAGCTCGCGACTAGCGGGGCGCAAATACAATGAGCAGTTCTTC. The whole variable domain, remainder taken from reference TRBV7-6 and TRBJ2-1, is GAGVSQSPRYKVTKRGQDVALRCDPISGHVSLYWYRQALGQGPEFLTYFNYEAQQDKSGLPNDRFSAERPEGSISTLTIQRTEQRDSAMYRCASSSRLAGRKYNEQFFGPGTRLTVL.

The chain couples TRBV20-1 to TRBJ2-3; 9 bases match TRBD2. The CDR3 spans 13 residues. The ends lost 5 bases at V and 5 bases at J; junction bases unmatched: 5. The germline V gene has CDR1 DFQATT and CDR2 SNEGSKA (reference sequence). The CDR3 region has the DNA TGCAGTGCTGGGGGACTAGCCCTAGATACGCAGTATTTT. Encoded protein: CSAGGLALDTQYF.

J is TRBJ2-7 and V is TRBV19; 9 bases fit TRBD1. Germline CDR1 LNHDA, CDR2 SQIVND (reference sequence). CDR3 size: 15 residues. The junction had 7 bases not matched to a gene; V was cut back by 4 bases and J by 3 bases. The CDR3 coding sequence is TGTGCCAGTAGTACTGGACAGGGGACCTACTACGAGCAGTACTTC. This gives the protein CASSTGQGTYYEQYF.

This chain joins TRBV14 and TRBJ1-1; D gene unclear. CDR3 length equals 16 residues. V was cut by 0 bases and J by 0 bases, with 11 bases left in between. Germline loops: CDR1 SGHDN, CDR2 FVKESK. For the CDR3, the DNA is TGTGCCAGCAGCCAAGACAACCGATACATGAACACTGAAGCTTTCTTT. It yields the protein CASSQDNRYMNTEAFF.

V gene TRBV12-3 or TRBV12-4 combines with J gene TRBJ1-1; D unresolved. V was cut by 8 bases and J by 4 bases, with 11 bases left in between. CDR3 length: 12 residues. CDR3 sequence: CASARASTEAFF. The CDR3 DNA is TGTGCCAGCGCCAGAGCGAGCACTGAAGCTTTCTTT.

This clonotype showed up many times. This sequence joins TRBV18 and TRBJ2-2; the D gene could be TRBD1 or TRBD2 (5 bases each). Germline CDR1 and CDR2: KGHSH and LQKENI. This CDR3 has 15 residues. Deletions cut 2 bases from V and 4 bases from J, with 11 bases between. The CDR3 DNA sequence: TGTGCCAGCTCACCAGGGACGGGTTCCACCGGGGAGCTGTTTTTT. It encodes CASSPGTGSTGELFF.

In this sample, this clonotype turned up many times. CDR3 DNA: TGTGCCAGCAGTTTCGTACTAGCGGGGGGGGAAAATGAGCAGTTCTTC. This codes for CASSFVLAGGENEQFF. This chain joins TRBV27 and TRBJ2-1, with TRBD2 matching 13 bases. V shed 3 bases, J shed 7 bases, and the junction held 6 bases outside the gene matches. Germline CDR1 and CDR2: MNHEY and SMNVEV (reference sequence). CDR3 length equals 16 residues.